Presented here are 23 T cell receptor beta chains from one specimen sequenced in a study of OX40 agonist ivuxolimab in advanced cancers. The table came from immunoSEQ multiplex PCR; TCRdb's copy has only in-frame clones and leaves some out. The sample consists of under 55,000 clones, approximately 88% of them appearing once. The sample in question was CD4+ or CD8+ T cells sorted from blood, obtained in a trial of the OX40 agonist ivuxolimab. These receptors were obtained from an adult with an advanced solid tumor such as melanoma, head and neck, liver or kidney cancer.

The J gene is TRBJ1-1, the V gene TRBV12-5; 9 nucleotides agree with TRBD1. Germline values: CDR1 LGHNT, CDR2 FRNRAP. The CDR3 extends over 13 amino acids. The ends lost 5 bases at V and 4 bases at J; junction bases unmatched: 2. The DNA for the CDR3 is TGTGCTAGTGGTCCGACAGGGGGCACTGAAGCTTTCTTT. Protein sequence: CASGPTGGTEAFF.

V and J are TRBV5-4 and TRBJ2-3; TRBD2 matches at 10 bases. This CDR3 is built from 16 residues. Germline V lookup: CDR1 SGHNT, CDR2 YYREEE (reference sequence). Germline trimming cut 2 bases from V and 4 bases from J; bases unmatched to any gene: 7. The CDR3 DNA reads TGTGCCAGCAGCTTAGGGCTAGCGGGGGCGGCAGATACGCAGTATTTT. Its protein product is CASSLGLAGAADTQYF.

This clone has just one count. The chain employs TRBV19 and TRBJ2-3; weak D call: TRBD2 (5 bases). CDR3 length: 15 amino acids. The V end was cut by 3 bases, the J end by 11 bases, with 21 bases between. Germline CDR1 reads LNHDA; CDR2 reads SQIVND (reference sequence). Written as DNA, the CDR3 is TGTGCCAGTAGTATCTGGGGAGCCGGAAGGGTAGGGCAGTATTTT. It yields the protein CASSIWGAGRVGQYF.

The CDR3 coding sequence is TGTGCCAGCAGCTTGACCGGCGTACACTACACCGGGGAGCTGTTTTTT. It codes for CASSLTGVHYTGELFF. This chain connects TRBV4-2 to TRBJ2-2; no clear D gene. The CDR3 is 16 residues long. Germline-derived CDR1 and CDR2 are LGHNA and YNFKEQ. Deletions cut 5 bases from V and 3 bases from J, with 16 bases between.

V usage is TRBV7-6 and J usage is TRBJ2-1, with 8 positions matching TRBD1. Per the germline V gene, CDR1 is SGHVS and CDR2 is FNYEAQ. The CDR3 extends over 19 amino acids. V was pared by 1 base and J by 0 bases, with 11 bases of the junction left unmatched. DNA of the CDR3: TGTGCCAGCAGCTTAGGGCAGGGGGCGTCCAGAGGCTCCTACAATGAGCAGTTCTTC. It specifies CASSLGQGASRGSYNEQFF.

The chain couples TRBV20-1 to TRBJ1-2; D is unresolved. CDR3 size: 10 residues. Germline lookup yields CDR1 DFQATT and CDR2 SNEGSKA (reference sequence). Deletions cut 3 bases from V and 3 bases from J, with 2 bases between. The CDR3 spells CSASYYGYTF. The CDR3 DNA reads TGCAGTGCTAGTTACTATGGCTACACCTTC.

On this clone: The identical CDR3 is also encoded by other nucleotide sequences in the sample. The chain joins TRBV19 to TRBJ1-5, with 7 positions matching TRBD1. The germline gives CDR1 LNHDA, CDR2 SQIVND (reference sequence). The CDR3 has 12 residues. V trimming: 7 bases; J trimming: 4 bases; junction bases outside the gene matches: 1. CDR3 nucleotides: TGTGCCAGTAACAGGGGTAATCAGCCCCAGCATTTT. Translating it yields CASNRGNQPQHF.

This chain uses TRBV30 with TRBJ1-2; D is unresolved. There are 9 residues in the CDR3. Germline CDR1 and CDR2: GTSNPN and SVGIG (reference sequence). CDR3 region: CAMDYGYTF. The CDR3 DNA follows: TGTGCGATGGACTATGGCTACACCTTC.

This sequence joins TRBV5-1 and TRBJ2-1; TRBD2 aligns across 9 bases. CDR3 length: 15 residues. Per germline, CDR1 SGHRS and CDR2 YFSETQ. Trimming cost V 0 bases and J 8 bases; bases outside gene matches: 6. The CDR3 region is CASSLVGGGADEQFF. Here the CDR3 DNA reads TGCGCCAGCAGCTTGGTTGGCGGGGGGGCAGATGAGCAGTTCTTC.

The gene calls are TRBV7-9 and TRBJ1-1, with 7 positions matching TRBD1. V trimming: 5 bases; J trimming: 6 bases; junction bases outside the gene matches: 9. CDR3 size: 14 residues. Germline values: CDR1 SEHNR, CDR2 FQNEAQ (reference sequence). The CDR3 region is CASSLSGQRSEAFF. DNA for the CDR3: TGTGCCAGCAGCCTGTCGGGACAGCGTTCTGAAGCTTTCTTT.

V gene TRBV18 combines with J gene TRBJ2-7, with 7 bases identical to TRBD1. Per germline, CDR1 KGHSH and CDR2 LQKENI. This CDR3 is built from 14 residues. V dropped 4 bases and J dropped 2; count of bases not matched to a gene: 5. CDR3 sequence: CASSLTGNPYEQYV. The CDR3 DNA reads TGTGCCAGCTCACTGACAGGGAACCCCTACGAGCAGTACGTC.

The chain couples TRBV30 to TRBJ1-5, with a tentative D call TRBD1 (6 bases). V dropped 3 bases and J dropped 5 bases, with 14 bases sitting between them. There are 14 residues in the CDR3. The V gene's germline CDR1 is GTSNPN and CDR2 SVGIG (reference sequence). The CDR3 sequence is CAWSETGFYQPQHF. The CDR3 nucleotides read TGTGCCTGGAGCGAAACAGGGTTTTATCAGCCCCAGCATTTT.

The chain uses TRBV28 and TRBJ1-2, with D possibly matching TRBD1 (6 bases). Germline values: CDR1 MDHEN, CDR2 SYDVKM. Trimming left V 6 bases short and J 7 bases short, with 18 bases between. The CDR3 has 14 residues. CDR3 sequence (DNA): TGTGCCAGCAGGGCTGGATCGTCCAGGGGTGGCTACACCTTC. Translating gives CASRAGSSRGGYTF.

The chain joins TRBV19 to TRBJ2-5; no firm D call. The germline V and J ends were trimmed by 2 bases and 1 base, with 8 bases remaining between them. The CDR3 is 14 amino acids. Germline assignment: CDR1 LNHDA and CDR2 SQIVND (reference sequence). DNA of the CDR3: TGTGCCAGTAGTATAACAAATACCCAAGAGACCCAGTACTTC. It encodes CASSITNTQETQYF.

V usage is TRBV4-2 and J usage is TRBJ2-5; 7 bases match TRBD1. The CDR3 has 18 amino acids. Germline values: CDR1 LGHNA, CDR2 YNFKEQ. The V gene end was trimmed by 2 bases and the J gene end by 0 bases; junction bases not matched to a gene: 12. CDR3 in amino acids: CASSQPPGTGADQETQYF. DNA of the CDR3: TGTGCCAGCAGCCAACCCCCGGGAACAGGGGCCGACCAAGAGACCCAGTACTTC.

This chain joins TRBV28 and TRBJ2-5; the D gene is possibly TRBD2 (7 bases). Deletions cut 8 bases from V and 0 bases from J, with 16 bases between. Germline V CDR1 and CDR2: MDHEN, SYDVKM. The CDR3 is made up of 15 amino acids. DNA for the CDR3: TGTGCCAGCGGGGGGGCTTCTACGTACCAAGAGACCCAGTACTTC. Protein sequence: CASGGASTYQETQYF.

The V gene is TRBV4-3, the J gene TRBJ1-5, with TRBD1 matching over 7 bases. CDR3 length: 14 residues. Unmatched junction bases numbered 9, after V lost 2 bases and J lost 11 bases. Germline V gene data show CDR1 as LGHNA and CDR2 as YSLEER. The CDR3 nucleotides are TGCGCCAGCAGCCAATCGACAGGGATCCCTACCCAGCATTTT. This encodes CASSQSTGIPTQHF.

This clone was seen just once. The chain carries TRBV5-6 and TRBJ2-3, with 11 bases aligning to TRBD1. V was clipped by 4 bases and J by 4 bases; unmatched bases: 8. The CDR3 runs to 16 residues. The V gene's germline CDR1 is SGHDT and CDR2 YYEEEE. CDR3 in amino acids: CASSVGTGGMADTQYF. The CDR3 bases are TGTGCCAGCAGCGTCGGGACAGGGGGTATGGCAGATACGCAGTATTTT. Supplemented by reference TRBV5-6 and TRBJ2-3, the full variable domain reads DAGVTQSPTHLIKTRGQQVTLRCSPKSGHDTVSWYQQALGQGPQFIFQYYEEEERQRGNFPDRFSGHQFPNYSSELNVNALLLGDSALYLCASSVGTGGMADTQYFGPGTRLTVL.

The CDR3 spells CASSFDRNTEAFF. The CDR3 DNA is TGTGCCAGCAGCTTTGACAGGAACACTGAAGCTTTCTTT. The chain employs TRBV5-4 and TRBJ1-1; D possibly corresponds to TRBD1 (5 bases). CDR1 SGHNT and CDR2 YYREEE come from the germline V gene (reference sequence). V was clipped by 2 bases and J by 1 base, with 6 bases between them. The CDR3 contains 13 residues.

V usage is TRBV6-1 and J usage is TRBJ2-1; 11 bases map to TRBD1. The trim removed 5 bases at V and 7 bases at J, leaving 4 bases unmatched. The CDR3 sequence is 14 residues long. Per germline, CDR1 MNHNS and CDR2 SASEGT. CDR3 residues: CASSQDRGRNEQFF. The DNA for the CDR3 is TGTGCCAGCAGTCAGGACAGGGGGCGAAATGAGCAGTTCTTC.

As for this clone: The sample has other DNA sequences that encode this CDR3 too. This CDR3 reads CASSFAGGPYEQYF. The CDR3 bases are TGTGCCAGCAGCTTTGCCGGGGGTCCCTACGAGCAGTACTTC. The rearrangement joins TRBV5-5 to TRBJ2-7; a possible D gene is TRBD2 (6 bases). From germline, CDR1 is SGHKS and CDR2 YYEKEE (reference sequence). The CDR3 contains 14 residues. Trimming removed 2 bases at V and 2 bases at J, with 11 bases between.

This clone was seen once. The rearrangement uses TRBV7-9 and TRBJ2-1, with D perhaps matching TRBD2 (6 bases). The CDR3 extends over 16 amino acids. Germline V CDR1 and CDR2: SEHNR, FQNEAQ (reference sequence). The V gene lost 5 bases and the J gene lost 5 bases, with 19 bases spanning the gap. CDR3 in amino acids: CASSRAVAGGNNEQFF. The CDR3 coding sequence is TGTGCCAGCAGCCGCGCGGTGGCAGGAGGGAACAATGAGCAGTTCTTC.

The CDR3 DNA reads TGTGCCAGCAGCCCCGGCCCGGGGAGCACTGAAGCTTTCTTT. This encodes CASSPGPGSTEAFF. The chain recombines TRBV7-3 with TRBJ1-1; D is unclear. Per germline, CDR1 SGHTA and CDR2 FQGTGA. The CDR3 extends over 14 amino acids. Trimming took 5 bases from V and 4 from J, leaving 14 bases between them.